The next 19 T cell receptor beta chains were all read from a single sample in a study of T cells in women clearing cervical HPV infection. The table came from immunoSEQ multiplex PCR; TCRdb's copy has only in-frame clones and leaves some out. The sample table sets out tens of thousands of clones. What was sequenced was blood buffy coat. The receptors were sampled from a woman aged 18-70 years with a cervical HPV16 infection that either progressed to CIN3+ or cleared (not recorded which).

A remark on this clone: The missing CDR3 end, 3 residues past where the read stops, is filled in from the germline J gene. V usage is TRBV19 and J usage is TRBJ1-5; unclear D gene. Germline V gene lookup returns CDR1 LNHDA and CDR2 SQIVND (reference sequence). The CDR3 extends over 18 amino acids. The V gene lost 3 bases and the J gene lost 0 bases, with 18 bases spanning the gap. This CDR3 reads CASSISSSGGYSNQPQHF. CDR3 DNA, as far as it was read: TGTGCCAGTAGTATCAGCAGCTCAGGAGGATATAGCAATCAGCCC.

Note on this clone: The CDR3 end lies 3 residues beyond the end of the read and is filled in from the germline J gene. This chain joins TRBV6-2 or TRBV6-3 and TRBJ2-4; possible D gene TRBD1, 5 bases. V was shortened by 2 bases and J by 4 bases, with 9 bases between the two germline ends. Germline V CDR1 and CDR2: MNHEY, SVGEGT. There are 14 residues in the CDR3. CDR3 DNA (partial): TGTGCCAGCAGTTACCCCCCAGGGAAAAACATT. It codes for CASSYPPGKNI. The full CDR3 sequence reads CASSYPPGKNIQYF.

Notes on this clone: Coverage ceases 3 residues before the CDR3 finishes, and the germline J gene fills in the end. The genes are TRBV6-2 or TRBV6-3 and TRBJ2-6; 8 positions agree with TRBD1. This CDR3 region has 16 residues. The V gene's germline CDR1 is MNHEY and CDR2 SVGEGT. J gave up 8 bases and V 2 bases, and 8 bases lay outside the gene matches. The sequenced part of the CDR3 DNA is TGTGCCAGCAGTTACCCTCACAGGGGGGAGACCAACGTC. Its protein is CASSYPHRGETNV. In full, the CDR3 reads CASSYPHRGETNVLTF.

The DNA read from the CDR3 is TGTGCCATCAGGGAACCCGGACTAGCGGACTCCTACGAG. Amino acids: CAIREPGLADSYE. The full CDR3 sequence reads CAIREPGLADSYEQYF. This chain joins TRBV10-3 and TRBJ2-7, with 10 bases aligning to TRBD2. The CDR3 is cut off 3 residues early in the read; its end comes from the germline J gene. With V trimmed by 6 bases and J by 0 bases, 8 bases remained unmatched. This CDR3 has 16 amino acids. CDR1 is ENHRY, CDR2 SYGVKD, per germline.

With regard to this clone: From the germline J gene comes the end of the CDR3, since the read stops 3 residues before it. The chain joins TRBV6-2 or TRBV6-3 to TRBJ2-1, with 8 bases that match TRBD1. Germline CDR1 reads MNHEY; CDR2 reads SVGEGT. The CDR3 totals 12 residues. The ends lost 6 bases at V and 8 bases at J; junction bases unmatched: 3. Partial CDR3 DNA: TGTGCCAGCAGCGGACAGGGAGATGAG. This sequence encodes CASSGQGDE. From start to end, the CDR3 is CASSGQGDEQFF.

As to this clone: The read is 3 residues too short to cover the CDR3 end, so that end is filled in from the germline J gene. The rearrangement joins TRBV10-2 to TRBJ1-1; possible D gene TRBD1, 5 bases. This CDR3 spans 16 amino acids. Germline-derived CDR1 and CDR2 are WSHSY and SAAADI. Trimming shortened V by 5 bases and J by 1 base, and 17 bases separated the two germline ends. The CDR3 loop is CASSLPGGTWNTEAFF. The CDR3 DNA, read in part, is TGCGCCAGCAGTTTGCCCGGGGGGACCTGGAACACTGAA.

With regard to this clone: With the read ending 3 residues before the CDR3 end, the germline J gene is used to fill in that end. The V and J genes are TRBV20-1 and TRBJ2-3; TRBD2 matches 13 bases. Germline V lookup: CDR1 DFQATT, CDR2 SNEGSKA (reference sequence). With 1 base clipped from V and 5 bases from J, the junction kept 6 bases outside the gene matches. This CDR3 comprises 16 residues. Incomplete CDR3 DNA: TGCAGTGCTAGAGGTGGACTAGCGGGAGTCGGAGATACG. Protein: CSARGGLAGVGDT. The entire CDR3 reads CSARGGLAGVGDTQYF.

On this clone itself: Read data end 3 residues before the CDR3 end; the end is taken from the germline J gene. This chain uses TRBV6-1 with TRBJ1-5, with TRBD1 matching 8 bases. Looked up from germline, CDR1 is MNHNS and CDR2 is SASEGT. V shed 1 base and J 4 bases; nucleotides not matched to a gene: 0. The length of the CDR3 is 14 residues. CDR3 in amino acids: CASSEGTGNQPQHF. CDR3 DNA, as far as it was read: TGTGCCAGCAGTGAAGGGACAGGGAATCAGCCC.

Notes on this clone: The read terminates 3 residues ahead of where the CDR3 ends, so the germline J gene completes it. The V and J genes are TRBV19 and TRBJ1-6; 7 nucleotides line up with TRBD1. Germline V gene data show CDR1 as LNHDA and CDR2 as SQIVND (reference sequence). The CDR3 length is 19 residues. V shed 3 bases and J 0 bases; nucleotides not matched to a gene: 11. CDR3 bases read: TGTGCCAGTAGTATCGCGGGACAGTTACTAAGCTCCTATAATTCACCC. Translating it yields CASSIAGQLLSSYNSP. The full CDR3 reads CASSIAGQLLSSYNSPLHF.

On this clone: The CDR3 is cut off 3 residues early in the read; its end comes from the germline J gene. The chain uses TRBV20-1 and TRBJ2-3; D ambiguous. The ends were cut back, 4 bases at V and 5 bases at J, with 13 bases in the middle. In germline, CDR1 is DFQATT, CDR2 SNEGSKA (reference sequence). This CDR3 comprises 13 residues. CDR3 DNA (partial): TGCAGTGCTAATCGGGTGATCAAAGATACG. As protein: CSANRVIKDT. The full CDR3 protein reads CSANRVIKDTQYF.

A note on this clone: Read sequence stops 3 residues before the CDR3 end, and the germline J gene provides the missing end. V gene TRBV6-2 or TRBV6-3 combines with J gene TRBJ2-1; 9 positions match TRBD2. This CDR3 is built from 15 residues. The V gene end was trimmed by 6 bases and the J gene end by 8 bases; junction bases not matched to a gene: 11. The germline gives CDR1 MNHEY, CDR2 SVGEGT. CDR3 DNA (partial): TGTGCCAGCAGGCTTAGCGGGAGTATAGTCTATGAG. As protein: CASRLSGSIVYE. The CDR3 reads in full as CASRLSGSIVYEQFF.

As concerns this clone: The read terminates 3 residues before the CDR3 end, so the remaining end is supplied by the germline J gene. The V call is TRBV19, the J call TRBJ1-1, with D unresolved. The germline gives CDR1 LNHDA, CDR2 SQIVND (reference sequence). The CDR3 extends over 12 amino acids. The V gene lost 5 bases and the J gene lost 4 bases, with 8 bases spanning the gap. The CDR3 reads CASSDWFTEAFF. CDR3 bases read: TGTGCCAGTAGTGACTGGTTCACTGAA. The variable domain in full, completed from reference TRBV19 and TRBJ1-1, reads DGGITQSPKYLFRKEGQNVTLSCEQNLNHDAMYWYRQDPGQGLRLIYYSQIVNDFQKGDIAEGYSVSREKKESFPLTVTSAQKNPTAFYLCASSDWFTEAFFGQGTRLTVV.

With regard to this clone: The observed sequence ends 3 residues before the CDR3 terminus, with the missing tail filled in from the germline J gene. The chain links TRBV19 to TRBJ2-5; the D call may be TRBD1 or TRBD2 (6 bases each). The CDR3 runs 12 residues. Trimming pared 5 bases from V and 5 bases from J, leaving 9 bases between. Germline CDR1 is LNHDA and CDR2 is SQIVND (reference sequence). Incomplete CDR3 DNA: TGTGCCAGTAGTGGAGGGGGTGAGACC. It translates to CASSGGGET. Given in full, the CDR3 is CASSGGGETQYF.

A remark on this clone: From the germline J gene comes the end of the CDR3, since the read stops 3 residues before it. The rearrangement links TRBV5-1 to TRBJ2-7; D is undetermined. The germline V gene encodes CDR1 SGHRS and CDR2 YFSETQ. Trimming left V 0 bases short and J 4 bases short, with 5 bases between. CDR3 length: 12 amino acids. CDR3 DNA, as far as it was read: TGCGCCAGCAGCTTGGACGGTTACGAG. It codes for CASSLDGYE. The complete CDR3 protein is CASSLDGYEQYF.

Remarks on this clone: The observed sequence ends 3 residues before the CDR3 terminus, with the missing tail filled in from the germline J gene. The J gene is TRBJ2-7, the V gene TRBV29-1, with D hard to call. The V gene's germline CDR1 is SQVTM and CDR2 ANQGSEA. The CDR3 loop spans 18 amino acids. The ends were cut back, 5 bases at V and 0 bases at J, with 26 bases in the middle. The DNA read from the CDR3 is TGCAGCGTTATAGGGTCAGGCCCTGGCGAATGGAGCTCCTACGAG. It translates to CSVIGSGPGEWSSYE. The entire CDR3 sequence reads CSVIGSGPGEWSSYEQYF.

With regard to this clone: Read sequence stops 3 residues before the CDR3 end, and the germline J gene provides the missing end. This rearrangement joins TRBV18 to TRBJ1-2, with 7 bases identical to TRBD1. The CDR3 loop spans 16 amino acids. Germline V gene sequence: CDR1 KGHSH, CDR2 LQKENI. CDR3 bases read: TGTGCCAGCTCACCAGACAGGGAAAGGCAGGGGCTGCCC. Translation gives CASSPDRERQGLP. The whole CDR3 is CASSPDRERQGLPYTF.

Comment on this clone: The CDR3 end falls 3 residues outside the read, so it is completed with the germline J gene. This chain uses TRBV30 with TRBJ2-2; 9 bases map to TRBD1. This CDR3 contains 16 residues. CDR1 is GTSNPN and CDR2 is SVGIG in the germline V gene (reference sequence). The CDR3 protein is CAWSDPRRDRVEKLFF. CDR3 DNA (partial): TGTGCCTGGAGTGATCCCCGTCGGGACAGGGTAGAAAAG.

About this clone: The read finishes 3 residues shy of the CDR3 end, and the germline J gene is used to complete it. The chain joins TRBV6-1 to TRBJ2-3; no clear D. Germline V gene sequence: CDR1 MNHNS, CDR2 SASEGT. Trimming shortened V by 0 bases and J by 0 bases, and 4 bases separated the two germline ends. The CDR3 runs to 14 residues. Here the CDR3 reads CASSEAGSTDTQYF. The CDR3 DNA, read in part, is TGTGCCAGCAGTGAAGCGGGCAGCACAGATACG.

Turning to this clone: The read terminates 3 residues before the CDR3 end, so the remaining end is supplied by the germline J gene. The V call is TRBV11-2, the J call TRBJ2-7; the match to TRBD1 covers 7 bases. The V gene end was trimmed by 5 bases and the J gene end by 3 bases; junction bases not matched to a gene: 10. The CDR3 spans 15 residues. The germline V gene encodes CDR1 SGHAT and CDR2 FQNNGV. The CDR3 bases that were read are TGTGCCAGCAGCCCCCACCGACAGGGCTACTACGAG. Its translation: CASSPHRQGYYE. The complete CDR3 sequence is CASSPHRQGYYEQYF.